This TCR beta chain was retrieved from a study of CD8+CD57+ T cells in acquired aplastic anemia. This clonotype was observed once. The authors sequenced patients whose flow cytometry had shown CD8+CD57+ cell expansion. The CDR3 spans 14 residues. CDR1 KGHDR and CDR2 SFDVKD come from the germline V gene. V lost 4 bases and J 4 bases, leaving 12 bases between the germline ends. Investigators profiled TCR beta VDJ and CDR3 from genomic DNA template. TCRdb reprocessed the reads via MiXCR and lists one record per CDR3 protein. The data hold roughly 240,000 distinct CDR3 sequences, with around 45% observed a single time.

The sequenced sample was sorted CD4+, CD8+, or CD8+CD57+ T cells (not recorded which) from PBMCs. This receptor was taken from a human donor with aplastic anemia. The chain employs TRBV24-1 and TRBJ1-2; no reliable D call. In DNA form, the CDR3 reads TGTGCCACCAGTGACTCCATGGAACCCTATGGCTACACCTTC. Translating it yields CATSDSMEPYGYTF.